The sequence of this T cell receptor beta chain was determined in a study of blood T cell repertoires in COVID-19 (dated by TCRdb to the early 2020s). About the full investigation: Samples from collaborators originated in the United States, Italy and Spain and spanned both the acute and convalescent phases of COVID-19. Samples came from the ongoing ImmuneRACE study (first 160 participants) plus 1,254 subjects from 6 global collaborators. Deeply sampled blood TCRbeta repertoires from subjects exposed to, actively infected with, or recovered from COVID-19 were included in the dataset. The prospective study material was composed of cDNA or gDNA derived from T cells, B-cell-depleted T cells, or PBMCs. The repertoires were released in a freely available public database intended as a resource for research on the immune response to SARS-CoV-2. Where available, HLA class I and class II types were obtained from metadata supplied by the sample provider rather than from assay-based typing. Nearly every sample came with metadata listing a de-identified subject ID, COVID-19 status, age in years and sex. The full study reports these points: Clinical and demographic metadata were provided uncurated, with the amount varying by source and participant.

TCRbeta CDR3 regions were amplified from genomic DNA by means of the immunoSEQ Assay, a bias-controlled multiplex PCR. Processing in the source paper ran as follows. Within the assay, amplification of reference gene primers was used to estimate how many nucleated cells each sample contained. To quantify the absolute abundance of each unique TCRbeta CDR3 rearrangement, sequence reads were collapsed and filtered. Productive Simpson clonality was computed per sample as the square root of Simpson's diversity index over productive rearrangements. Drawn from immuneACCESS, this table holds only the in-frame rearrangements with V and J called that TCRdb kept. Clones are partly lost; checked studies trace under half to an unresolved V gene and leave the rest unexplained. The DNA was the basis for D and trimming; V, J and clone size are from that table. The sample table lists fewer than 300,000 clones, 91% of them with a count of one. The top ten clones comprise roughly 2.7% of the sample.

The junction shows trimming of 3 bases on V and 4 bases on J, and the gene matches do not reach 8 bases of it. For CDR1 and CDR2, the germline V gene lists MGHDK and SYGVNS. The CDR3 sequence holds 15 residues, the cysteine and phenylalanine included. Only the CDR3 portion is preserved as DNA: 45 bases, with reading frame beginning at the first base. About this clone itself: Its binding antigen is unknown. There are no base qualities to consult, and no much larger clone falls within one base.

One collaborating source in Seattle enrolled patients during active infection and followed them longitudinally through the course of disease. The collaborating institutions used their own protocols to collect whole blood in K2EDTA tubes. For TCRbeta analysis, collaborators shipped samples as frozen whole blood, isolated PBMCs, or DNA extracted from either of those sample types. Recombination linked TRBV25-1 to TRBJ1-1; TRBD1 agrees with 7 junctional bases. Sequencing was carried out using peripheral blood. The receptor's source is a person under 30 with COVID-19, enrolled during active disease. CDR3 sequence: CASSDLTGAFTEAFF. At the DNA level, the sequence is TGTGCCAGCAGTGATCTAACAGGGGCCTTCACTGAAGCTTTCTTT.